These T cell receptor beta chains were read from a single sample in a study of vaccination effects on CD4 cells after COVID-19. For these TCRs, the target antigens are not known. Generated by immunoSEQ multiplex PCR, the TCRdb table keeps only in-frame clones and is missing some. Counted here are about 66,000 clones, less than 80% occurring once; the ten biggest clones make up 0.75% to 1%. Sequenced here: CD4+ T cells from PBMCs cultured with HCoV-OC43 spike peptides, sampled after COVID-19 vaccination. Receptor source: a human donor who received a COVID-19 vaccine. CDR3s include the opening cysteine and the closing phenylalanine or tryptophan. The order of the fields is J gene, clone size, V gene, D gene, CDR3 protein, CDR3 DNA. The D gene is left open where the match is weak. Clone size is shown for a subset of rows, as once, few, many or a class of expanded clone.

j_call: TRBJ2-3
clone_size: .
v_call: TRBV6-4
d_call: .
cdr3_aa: CASSDSALRTDTQYF
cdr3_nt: TGTGCCAGCAGTGACTCGGCATTGCGCACAGATACGCAGTATTTT

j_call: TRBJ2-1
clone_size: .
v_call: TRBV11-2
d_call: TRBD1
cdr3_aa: CASSLHRGQEQFF
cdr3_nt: TGTGCCAGCAGTCTCCACAGGGGGCAGGAGCAGTTCTTC

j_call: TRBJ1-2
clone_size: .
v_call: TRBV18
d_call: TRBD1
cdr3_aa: CASSPGQGANYGYTF
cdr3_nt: TGTGCCAGCTCACCAGGACAGGGGGCAAACTATGGCTACACCTTC

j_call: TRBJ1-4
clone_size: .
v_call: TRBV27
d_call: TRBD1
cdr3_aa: CASSQTRQGLEKLFF
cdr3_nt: TGTGCCAGCAGCCAAACACGACAGGGCCTGGAAAAACTGTTTTTT

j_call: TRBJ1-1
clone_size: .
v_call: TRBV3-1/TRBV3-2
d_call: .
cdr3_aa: CASSLISGGTEAFF
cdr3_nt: TGTGCCAGCAGCCTTATCAGTGGAGGCACTGAAGCTTTCTTT

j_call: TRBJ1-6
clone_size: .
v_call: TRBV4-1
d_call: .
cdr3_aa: CASSQDRGGDPGVSPLHF
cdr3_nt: TGCGCCAGCAGCCAAGACCGCGGGGGGGATCCAGGGGTATCACCCCTCCACTTT

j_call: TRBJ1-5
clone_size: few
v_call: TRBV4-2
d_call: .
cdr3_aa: CASSQDWESNQPQHF
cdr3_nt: TGTGCCAGCAGCCAAGACTGGGAGAGCAATCAGCCCCAGCATTTT

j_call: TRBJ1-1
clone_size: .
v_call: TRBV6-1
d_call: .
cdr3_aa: CASSEYHRLNWAFF
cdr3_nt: TGTGCCAGCAGTGAATACCACAGGTTAAATTGGGCTTTCTTT

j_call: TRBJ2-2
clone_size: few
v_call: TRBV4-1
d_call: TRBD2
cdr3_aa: CASSPRGAGAVGGELFF
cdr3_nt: TGCGCCAGCAGCCCGCGGGGAGCGGGGGCCGTCGGCGGGGAGCTGTTTTTT

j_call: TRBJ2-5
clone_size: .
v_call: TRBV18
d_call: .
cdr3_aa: CASSLFARQDGETQYF
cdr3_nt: TGTGCCAGCTCACTCTTTGCCCGACAGGACGGAGAGACCCAGTACTTC

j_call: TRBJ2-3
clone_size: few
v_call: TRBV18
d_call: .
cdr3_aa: CASSPGPTQDTQYF
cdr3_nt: TGTGCCAGCTCACCGGGACCTACTCAGGATACGCAGTATTTT

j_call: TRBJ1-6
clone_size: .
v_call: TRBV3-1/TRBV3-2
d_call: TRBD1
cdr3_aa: CASSQRQGGSSPLHF
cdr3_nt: TGTGCCAGCAGCCAACGACAGGGAGGGAGCTCACCCCTCCACTTT

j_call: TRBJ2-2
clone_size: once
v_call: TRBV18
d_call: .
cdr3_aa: CASSPSTPTGELFF
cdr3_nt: TGTGCCAGCTCACCCTCGACACCCACCGGGGAGCTGTTTTTT

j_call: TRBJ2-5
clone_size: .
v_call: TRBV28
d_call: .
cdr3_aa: CASSPPDKETQYF
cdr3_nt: TGTGCCAGCAGTCCTCCAGATAAGGAGACCCAGTACTTC

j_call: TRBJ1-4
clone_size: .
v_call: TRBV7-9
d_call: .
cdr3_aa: CASSLAVATNEKLFF
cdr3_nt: TGTGCCAGCAGCTTAGCGGTTGCAACTAATGAAAAACTGTTTTTT

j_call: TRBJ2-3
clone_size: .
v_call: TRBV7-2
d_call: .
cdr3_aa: CASSLGTSDTQYF
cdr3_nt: TGTGCCAGCAGCTTAGGGACATCAGATACGCAGTATTTT

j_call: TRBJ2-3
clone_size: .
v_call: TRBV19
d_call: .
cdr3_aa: CASTGTQRGTDTQYF
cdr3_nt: TGTGCCAGTACCGGAACCCAGAGGGGCACAGATACGCAGTATTTT

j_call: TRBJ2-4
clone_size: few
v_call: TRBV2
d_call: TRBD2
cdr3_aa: CASSVLRGGLNIQYF
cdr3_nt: TGTGCCAGCAGTGTTTTGCGGGGGGGCCTCAACATTCAGTACTTC

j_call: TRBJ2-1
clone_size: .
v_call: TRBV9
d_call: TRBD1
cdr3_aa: CASSREGATPYNEQFF
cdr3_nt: TGTGCCAGCAGCCGCGAGGGGGCCACTCCCTACAATGAGCAGTTCTTC

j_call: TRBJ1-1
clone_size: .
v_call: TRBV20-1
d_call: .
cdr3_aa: CSASHRAGPNTEAFF
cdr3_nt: TGCAGTGCTAGTCATCGGGCAGGGCCGAACACTGAAGCTTTCTTT

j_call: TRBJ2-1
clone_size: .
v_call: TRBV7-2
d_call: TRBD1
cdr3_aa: CASRKGTGGSREQFF
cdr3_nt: TGTGCCAGCAGAAAAGGGACAGGGGGCTCGCGGGAGCAGTTCTTC

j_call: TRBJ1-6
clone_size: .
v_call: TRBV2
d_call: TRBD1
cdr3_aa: CASRTGGGSPLHF
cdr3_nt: TGTGCCAGCAGAACAGGGGGTGGGTCACCCCTCCACTTT

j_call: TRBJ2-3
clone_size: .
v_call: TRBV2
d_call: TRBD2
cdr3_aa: CASSASGGARTDTQYF
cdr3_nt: TGTGCCAGCAGTGCCAGCGGGGGGGCCAGAACAGATACGCAGTATTTT

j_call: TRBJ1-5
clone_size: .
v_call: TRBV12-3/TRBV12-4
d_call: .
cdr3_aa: CASVGGEQPQHF
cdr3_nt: TGTGCCAGCGTTGGGGGGGAGCAGCCCCAGCATTTT

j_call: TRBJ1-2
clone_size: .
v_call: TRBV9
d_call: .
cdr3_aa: CASSEWGIDYGYTF
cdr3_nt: TGTGCCAGCAGCGAATGGGGGATCGACTATGGCTACACCTTC

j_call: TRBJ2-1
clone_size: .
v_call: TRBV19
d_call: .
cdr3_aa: CASSREAVYNEQFF
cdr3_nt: TGTGCCTCAAGCCGCGAGGCTGTCTACAATGAGCAGTTCTTC

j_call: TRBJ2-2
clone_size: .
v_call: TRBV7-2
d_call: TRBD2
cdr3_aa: CASSLGLAPGELFF
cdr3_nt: TGTGCCAGCAGCCTGGGACTAGCGCCCGGGGAGCTGTTTTTT

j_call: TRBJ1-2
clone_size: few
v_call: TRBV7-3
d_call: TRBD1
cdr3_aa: CASSLNGPTGAVANYGYTF
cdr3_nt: TGTGCCAGCAGCCTCAACGGGCCAACAGGGGCGGTCGCTAACTATGGCTACACCTTC

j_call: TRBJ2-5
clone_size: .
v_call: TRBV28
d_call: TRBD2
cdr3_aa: CASSPRGGEETQYF
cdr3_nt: TGTGCCAGCTCACCTCGCGGGGGGGAAGAGACCCAGTACTTC

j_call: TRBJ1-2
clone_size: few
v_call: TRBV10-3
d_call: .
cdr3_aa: CAISPGGNYGYTF
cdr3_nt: TGTGCCATCAGCCCGGGAGGTAACTATGGCTACACCTTC

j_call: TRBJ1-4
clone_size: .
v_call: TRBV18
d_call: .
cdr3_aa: CASSPPASTNEKLFF
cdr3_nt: TGTGCCAGCTCACCCCCAGCTTCAACTAATGAAAAACTGTTTTTT

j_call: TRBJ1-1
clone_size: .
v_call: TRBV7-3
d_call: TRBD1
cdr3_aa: CASSWGDRAHGTEAFF
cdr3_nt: TGTGCCAGCAGCTGGGGGGACAGGGCGCATGGGACTGAAGCTTTCTTT

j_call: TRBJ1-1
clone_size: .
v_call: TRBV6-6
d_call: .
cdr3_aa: CASSKRGTGTEAFF
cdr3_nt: TGTGCCAGCAGTAAAAGGGGGACGGGCACTGAAGCTTTCTTT

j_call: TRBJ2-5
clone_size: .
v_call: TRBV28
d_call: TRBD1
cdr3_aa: CASSEMTGKETQYF
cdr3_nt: TGTGCCAGCAGTGAAATGACAGGGAAAGAGACCCAGTACTTC

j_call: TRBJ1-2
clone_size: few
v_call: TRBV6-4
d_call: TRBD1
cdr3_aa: CASRPGQGIYGYTF
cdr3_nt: TGTGCCAGCAGACCGGGACAGGGGATCTATGGCTACACCTTC

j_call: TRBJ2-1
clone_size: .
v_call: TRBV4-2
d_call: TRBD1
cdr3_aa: CASSPTGTGLNEQFF
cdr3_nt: TGTGCCAGCAGCCCAACCGGGACAGGACTCAATGAGCAGTTCTTC

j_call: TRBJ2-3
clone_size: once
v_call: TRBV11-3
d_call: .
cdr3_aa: CASSSRRADTQYF
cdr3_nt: TGTGCCAGCAGCTCACGCAGGGCAGATACGCAGTATTTT

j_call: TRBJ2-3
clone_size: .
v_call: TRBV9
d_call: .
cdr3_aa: CASSHSNTDTQYF
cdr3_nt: TGTGCCAGCAGTCACAGCAACACAGATACGCAGTATTTT

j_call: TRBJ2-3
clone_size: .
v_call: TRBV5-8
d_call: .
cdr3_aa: CASSLVPVQGTQYF
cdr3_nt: TGTGCCAGCAGCTTAGTACCGGTTCAGGGTACGCAGTATTTT

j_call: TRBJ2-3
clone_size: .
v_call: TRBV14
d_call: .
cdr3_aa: CASSVGRGTQYF
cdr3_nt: TGTGCCAGCAGCGTCGGGCGGGGTACGCAGTATTTT

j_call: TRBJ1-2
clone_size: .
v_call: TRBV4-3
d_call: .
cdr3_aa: CASSHTRTQNYGYTF
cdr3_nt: TGCGCCAGCAGCCACACAAGGACACAGAACTATGGCTACACCTTC

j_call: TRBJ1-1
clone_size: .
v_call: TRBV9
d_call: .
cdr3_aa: CASSVDGANTEAFF
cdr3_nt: TGTGCCAGCAGCGTAGATGGAGCGAACACTGAAGCTTTCTTT

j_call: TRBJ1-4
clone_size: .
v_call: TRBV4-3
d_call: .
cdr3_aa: CASSRQSNEKLFF
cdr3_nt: TGCGCCAGCAGCCGGCAGTCTAATGAAAAACTGTTTTTT

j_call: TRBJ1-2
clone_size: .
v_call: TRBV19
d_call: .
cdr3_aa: CASQLTPNYGYTF
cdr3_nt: TGTGCCTCCCAGCTTACTCCTAACTATGGCTACACCTTC

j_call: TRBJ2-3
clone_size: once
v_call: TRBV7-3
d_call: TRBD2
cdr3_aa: CASSSRTSGGVKYF
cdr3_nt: TGTGCCAGCAGCTCTCGGACTAGCGGGGGCGTCAAGTATTTT

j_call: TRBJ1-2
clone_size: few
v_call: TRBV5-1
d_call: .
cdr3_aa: CASSWSGGQRGYTF
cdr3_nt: TGCGCCAGCAGCTGGAGTGGGGGGCAGAGAGGCTACACCTTC

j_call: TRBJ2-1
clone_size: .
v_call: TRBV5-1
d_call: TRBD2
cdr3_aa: CASSPIVGASGGREQFF
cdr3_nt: TGCGCCAGCAGCCCCATCGTGGGGGCTAGCGGGGGACGAGAGCAGTTCTTC

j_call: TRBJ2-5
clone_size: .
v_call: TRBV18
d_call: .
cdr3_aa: CASSPLTGPETQYF
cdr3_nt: TGTGCCAGCTCACCATTAACAGGGCCAGAGACCCAGTACTTC

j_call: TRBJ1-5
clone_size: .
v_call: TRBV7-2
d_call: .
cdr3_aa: CASSQDRQPQHF
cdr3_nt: TGTGCCAGCAGCCAAGACCGGCAGCCCCAGCATTTT

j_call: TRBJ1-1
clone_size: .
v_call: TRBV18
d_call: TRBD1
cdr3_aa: CASSPPTGVGTEAFF
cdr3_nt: TGTGCCAGCTCCCCACCTACAGGGGTGGGCACTGAAGCTTTCTTT

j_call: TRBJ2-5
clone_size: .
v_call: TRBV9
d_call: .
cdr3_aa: CASSEYPAGGKETQYF
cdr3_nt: TGTGCCAGCAGCGAGTACCCGGCGGGTGGCAAAGAGACCCAGTACTTC